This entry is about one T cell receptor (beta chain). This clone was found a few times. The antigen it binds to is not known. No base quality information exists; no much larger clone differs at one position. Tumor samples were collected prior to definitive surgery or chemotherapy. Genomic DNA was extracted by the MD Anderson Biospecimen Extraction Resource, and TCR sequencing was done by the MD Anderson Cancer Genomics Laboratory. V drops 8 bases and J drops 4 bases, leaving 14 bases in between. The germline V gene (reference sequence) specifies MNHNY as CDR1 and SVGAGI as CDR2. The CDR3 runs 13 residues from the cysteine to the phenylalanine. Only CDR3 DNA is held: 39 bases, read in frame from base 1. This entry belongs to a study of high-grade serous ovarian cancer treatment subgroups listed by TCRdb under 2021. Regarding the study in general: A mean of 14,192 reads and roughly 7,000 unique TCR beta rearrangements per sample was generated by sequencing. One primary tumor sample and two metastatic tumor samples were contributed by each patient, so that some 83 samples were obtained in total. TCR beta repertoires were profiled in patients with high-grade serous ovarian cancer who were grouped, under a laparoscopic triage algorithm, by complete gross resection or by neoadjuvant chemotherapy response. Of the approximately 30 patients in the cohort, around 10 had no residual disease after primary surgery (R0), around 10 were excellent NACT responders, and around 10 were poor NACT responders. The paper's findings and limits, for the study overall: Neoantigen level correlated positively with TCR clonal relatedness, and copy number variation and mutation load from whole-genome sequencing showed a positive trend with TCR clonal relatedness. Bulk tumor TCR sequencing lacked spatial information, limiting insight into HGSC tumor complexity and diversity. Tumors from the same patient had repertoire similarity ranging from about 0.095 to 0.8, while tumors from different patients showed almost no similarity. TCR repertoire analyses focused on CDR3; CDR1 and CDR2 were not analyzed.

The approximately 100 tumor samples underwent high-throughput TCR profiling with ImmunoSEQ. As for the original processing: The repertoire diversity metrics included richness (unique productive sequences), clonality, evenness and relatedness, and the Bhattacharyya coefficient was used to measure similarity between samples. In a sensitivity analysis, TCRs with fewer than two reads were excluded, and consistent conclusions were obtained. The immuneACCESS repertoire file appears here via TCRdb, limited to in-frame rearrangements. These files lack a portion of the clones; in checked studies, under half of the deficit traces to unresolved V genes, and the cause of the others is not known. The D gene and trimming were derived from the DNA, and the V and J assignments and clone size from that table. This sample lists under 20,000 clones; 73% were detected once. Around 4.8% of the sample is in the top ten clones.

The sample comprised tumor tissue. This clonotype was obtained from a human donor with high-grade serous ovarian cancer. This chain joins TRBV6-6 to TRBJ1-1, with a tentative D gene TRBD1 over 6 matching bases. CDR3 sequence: CASAKQGSTEAFF. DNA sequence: TGTGCCAGCGCAAAACAGGGTAGCACTGAAGCTTTCTTT.